This T cell receptor beta chain emerged from a study of T cell changes during pregnancy in multiple sclerosis. Clones were sequenced by immunoSEQ multiplex PCR, and TCRdb holds only the in-frame ones, with some missing. This table has about 23,000 clones, 86% appearing once. Germline lookup yields CDR1 SEHNR and CDR2 FQNEAQ (reference sequence). CDR3 length: 15 residues. The J segment lost 4 bases and the V segment lost 5 bases, leaving 6 bases of the junction unmatched. Sequences were derived from CD4+ T cells from peripheral blood mononuclear cells, sampled in the first trimester of pregnancy. The sequence came from a female donor in good health, enrolled as a control in a pregnancy study. The chain recombines TRBV7-9 with TRBJ1-4, with 8 nucleotides matching TRBD1. The CDR3 spells CASSETGGVNEKLFF. CDR3 nucleotides: TGTGCCAGCAGCGAAACAGGGGGGGTTAATGAAAAACTGTTTTTT.